This TCR beta chain was observed in a study of blood T cell repertoires in COVID-19 (TCRdb year 2020). Regarding the research as a whole: Samples from collaborators originated in the United States, Italy and Spain and spanned both the acute and convalescent phases of COVID-19. The prospective study material was composed of cDNA or gDNA derived from T cells, B-cell-depleted T cells, or PBMCs. The dataset comprised deeply sampled blood TCRbeta repertoires from subjects exposed to, actively infected with, or recovered from COVID-19. The repertoires were released in a freely available public database meant as a resource for research on the immune response to SARS-CoV-2. The samples were drawn from the first 160 participants of the ongoing ImmuneRACE study and from over a thousand subjects provided by 6 global collaborators. Nearly every sample came with metadata listing a de-identified subject ID, COVID-19 status, age in years and sex. Where available, HLA class I and class II types were taken from metadata supplied by the sample provider and were not determined by assay-based typing. What the research found in general, with its limitations: Clinical and demographic metadata were provided uncurated, with the amount varying by source and participant.

In its sample, this clone was seen once. There is no known antigen for this receptor. No base quality information exists; no much larger clone differs at one position. TCRbeta CDR3 regions were amplified from genomic DNA using the immunoSEQ Assay, a bias-controlled multiplex PCR. As for how the authors treated the data: The number of nucleated cells in each sample was estimated by amplification of reference gene primers within the assay. To quantify the absolute abundance of each unique TCRbeta CDR3 rearrangement, sequence reads were collapsed and filtered. For each sample, productive Simpson clonality was calculated as the square root of Simpson's diversity index over productive rearrangements. Not all clones reach the TCRdb copy of this immuneACCESS table, which keeps in-frame sequences only. Checked studies attribute under half of the gap to unresolved V genes and leave the rest unexplained. V, J and clone size are those of that table, while D and trimming were read from the DNA. This sample is represented by some 250,000 clones; 85% to 90% of them were singletons. The ten largest clones capture 8.8% of the sample.

Participants in the prospective study were aged about 18 to 89 years, lived in under 30 United States geographic areas, and enrolled through a virtual design. Cohort assignment in the prospective study relied on participant-reported clinical history from a screening survey and a study questionnaire. For ImmuneRACE Cohort 3, a participant was defined as recovered based on two consecutive negative NP/OP PCR tests, clearance by a healthcare professional, or resolution of symptoms. Mobile phlebotomists in the prospective study collected whole blood, serum and a nasopharyngeal or oropharyngeal swab from every participant. Additional blood draws and questionnaires over an approximately two-month period could optionally be provided by prospective study participants. Blood samples from the prospective study were shipped frozen or at room temperature prior to DNA extraction. Trimming leaves V shorter by 4 bases and J shorter by 2 bases, with the junction holding 5 bases beyond the gene matches. Via the germline V gene (reference sequence), CDR1 is SEHNR and CDR2 FQNEAQ. The CDR3, from cysteine to phenylalanine, totals 16 residues. Only the CDR3 DNA is retained, 48 bases long and in frame from the first base.

The sample was PBMCs or T cells enriched from blood (not recorded which). The chain uses TRBV7-9 and TRBJ1-5; TRBD1 aligns with 10 central bases. The TCR comes from a man aged 35 to 55 who had recovered from COVID-19. The base sequence is TGTGCCAGCAGCTCGCCCGGGACAGGGGGCAATCAGCCCCAGCATTTT. Its coded protein is CASSSPGTGGNQPQHF.